Listed here are 20 T cell receptor beta chains from one sample, sequenced in a study of blood T cell repertoires in COVID-19. Sequencing was performed with immunoSEQ multiplex PCR; in TCRdb, only in-frame clones are kept and a portion is missing. The table lists around 170,000 clones, 80% of them singletons. Sequences were obtained from peripheral blood. The receptors were sampled from a man between 65 and 85 years old with active or convalescent COVID-19.

This rearrangement joins TRBV27 to TRBJ2-1, with TRBD1 as a possible D gene (6 bases). The V and J ends lost 6 bases and 5 bases respectively, with 14 bases between them. This CDR3 region has 14 residues. CDR1 is MNHEY and CDR2 is SMNVEV in the germline V gene (reference sequence). This CDR3 is CASSRTAPNNEQFF. CDR3 sequence (DNA): TGTGCCAGCAGCAGGACAGCTCCAAACAATGAGCAGTTCTTC.

The J gene is TRBJ2-2, the V gene TRBV7-2, with 14 bases aligning to TRBD2. V was pared by 4 bases and J by 0 bases, with 7 bases of the junction left unmatched. In germline, CDR1 is SGHTA, CDR2 FQGNSA. This CDR3 spans 19 amino acids. CDR3 region: CASSSPGLAGVPNTGELFF. CDR3 bases: TGTGCCAGCAGCTCACCGGGACTAGCGGGGGTCCCGAACACCGGGGAGCTGTTTTTT.

J is TRBJ2-5 and V is TRBV11-2, with TRBD2 as a possible D gene (7 bases). The V end was cut by 5 bases, the J end by 1 base, with 14 bases between. This CDR3 is 15 amino acids long. Germline CDR1 is SGHAT and CDR2 is FQNNGV. CDR3 protein: CASSLGGGPQETQYF. Here the CDR3 DNA reads TGTGCCAGCAGCCTGGGAGGGGGGCCCCAAGAGACCCAGTACTTC.

Points on this clone: Relative to the germline gene, one junction end is altered; a read error may explain this. This chain connects TRBV5-4 to TRBJ2-5; 11 positions match TRBD2. This CDR3 comprises 15 residues. Per germline, CDR1 SGHNT and CDR2 YYREEE (reference sequence). CDR3 residues: CASSPRLAGQESQYF. The CDR3 nucleotides are TGTGCCAGCAGCCCAAGACTAGCGGGGCAAGAGTCCCAGTACTTC.

The chain links TRBV28 to TRBJ2-3; 7 nucleotides align to TRBD1. The CDR3 is 17 amino acids. Trimming took 5 bases from V and 3 from J; bases not matched to a gene: 14. The germline V gene has CDR1 MDHEN and CDR2 SYDVKM. CDR3 sequence: CASSTLGQPRGTDTQYF. In nucleotides, the CDR3 is TGTGCCAGCAGTACCTTGGGACAGCCTAGGGGTACAGATACGCAGTATTTT. Full variable domain (outside the CDR3, taken from reference TRBV28 and TRBJ2-3): DVKVTQSSRYLVKRTGEKVFLECVQDMDHENMFWYRQDPGLGLRLIYFSYDVKMKEKGDIPEGYSVSREKKERFSLILESASTNQTSMYLCASSTLGQPRGTDTQYFGPGTRLTVL.

The chain carries TRBV6-2 or TRBV6-3 and TRBJ2-7; D gene unclear. V gave up 5 bases and J gave up 3 bases, with 5 bases separating them. The CDR3 is 11 residues long. Germline assignment: CDR1 MNHEY and CDR2 SVGEGT. The CDR3 bases are TGTGCCAGCAGTCAAAACTACGAGCAGTACTTC. Translation: CASSQNYEQYF.

The gene calls are TRBV30 and TRBJ1-2; 7 bases match TRBD1. V lost 1 base, J lost 4 bases, and 0 bases stayed unmatched. The CDR3 loop spans 12 amino acids. From germline, CDR1 is GTSNPN and CDR2 SVGIG (reference sequence). DNA of the CDR3: TGTGCCTGGAGTGCAGGGGGCTATGGCTACACCTTC. This codes for CAWSAGGYGYTF. Variable domain in full (rest from reference TRBV30 and TRBJ1-2): SQTIHQWPATLVQPVGSPLSLECTVEGTSNPNLYWYRQAAGRGLQLLFYSVGIGQISSEVPQNLSASRPQDRQFILSSKKLLLSDSGFYLCAWSAGGYGYTFGSGTRLTVV.

This chain connects TRBV7-9 to TRBJ1-1; TRBD1 aligns across 8 bases. Germline CDR1 is SEHNR and CDR2 is FQNEAQ (reference sequence). This CDR3 comprises 16 residues. After removal of 5 bases from V and 4 bases from J, the junction contained 12 bases not matched to a gene. CDR3 bases: TGTGCCAGCAGCCCCGGGACAGGAGGTGATCGCACTGAAGCTTTCTTT. Translation: CASSPGTGGDRTEAFF.

The rearrangement joins TRBV18 to TRBJ2-7; D ambiguous. Trimming took 3 bases from V and 2 from J, leaving 26 bases between them. This CDR3 is 19 amino acids long. Germline V gene lookup returns CDR1 KGHSH and CDR2 LQKENI. The CDR3 protein is CASSPVYGLSINLTYEQYF. CDR3 DNA sequence: TGTGCCAGCTCACCCGTTTATGGTCTTAGCATCAACCTTACCTACGAGCAGTACTTC.

The chain couples TRBV30 to TRBJ2-3, with 8 nucleotides matching TRBD2. This CDR3 region has 14 residues. Germline trimming cut 3 bases from V and 7 bases from J; bases unmatched to any gene: 9. CDR1 and CDR2 (germline): GTSNPN, SVGIG (reference sequence). CDR3 region: CAWSAGTSANTQYF. CDR3 sequence (DNA): TGTGCCTGGAGCGCCGGGACTAGTGCAAATACGCAGTATTTT.

The chain has TRBV7-2 and TRBJ2-3; D remains unclear. Deletions cut 1 base from V and 1 base from J, with 9 bases between. The CDR3 has 15 amino acids. Germline V gene data show CDR1 as SGHTA and CDR2 as FQGNSA. CDR3 sequence: CASSLVLTGTDTQYF. CDR3 bases: TGTGCCAGCAGCTTAGTCTTAACGGGCACAGATACGCAGTATTTT. Full variable domain (rest looked up from reference TRBV7-2 and TRBJ2-3): GAGVSQSPSNKVTEKGKDVELRCDPISGHTALYWYRQSLGQGLEFLIYFQGNSAPDKSGLPSDRFSAERTGGSVSTLTIQRTQQEDSAVYLCASSLVLTGTDTQYFGPGTRLTVL.

This rearrangement joins TRBV6-6 to TRBJ1-6; a possible D gene is TRBD1 (5 bases). CDR1 and CDR2 (germline): MNHNY, SVGAGI (reference sequence). The CDR3 covers 15 residues. Trimming took 6 bases from V and 6 from J, leaving 15 bases between them. The CDR3 nucleotides are TGTGCCAGCAGCCCCGGTGGGGCGATTAATTCACCCCTCCACTTT. This gives the protein CASSPGGAINSPLHF.

The chain joins TRBV6-2 or TRBV6-3 to TRBJ1-1; 7 positions match TRBD1. Germline lookup yields CDR1 MNHEY and CDR2 SVGEGT. V lost 5 bases to trimming and J lost 7 bases; unmatched junction nucleotides: 19. CDR3 length: 17 amino acids. The DNA for the CDR3 is TGTGCCAGCAGTCCCGGGCCAGGGACAGTAACGAGGGGTGAAGCTTTCTTT. It codes for CASSPGPGTVTRGEAFF.

In this sample, this clone turned up a few times. The chain couples TRBV7-9 to TRBJ2-5; possible D gene TRBD2, 6 bases. Germline V lookup: CDR1 SEHNR, CDR2 FQNEAQ (reference sequence). CDR3 size: 14 residues. Trimming stripped 0 bases from V and 1 base from J, with 6 bases between. The CDR3 loop is CASSLAGLQETQYF. The DNA for the CDR3 is TGTGCCAGCAGCTTAGCGGGACTCCAAGAGACCCAGTACTTC.

This chain uses TRBV4-3 with TRBJ2-1, with D perhaps TRBD2 (7 bases). Trimming took 1 base from V and 5 from J, leaving 15 bases between them. Germline assignment: CDR1 LGHNA and CDR2 YSLEER. The CDR3 runs to 16 residues. Written as DNA, the CDR3 is TGCGCCAGCAGCCAAGTTTTCGGGGGGCCCCACAATGAGCAGTTCTTC. Protein product: CASSQVFGGPHNEQFF.

The V gene is TRBV18, the J gene TRBJ2-5; D is perhaps TRBD2 (7 bases). Germline CDR1 reads KGHSH; CDR2 reads LQKENI. The CDR3 runs 16 residues. V was trimmed by 4 bases and J by 1 base, leaving 16 bases between them. The CDR3 loop is CASSRAGAYSQETQYF. The CDR3 DNA is TGTGCCAGCTCACGGGCGGGGGCGTATTCCCAAGAGACCCAGTACTTC. Based on the CDR3 plus reference TRBV18 and TRBJ2-5, the full variable domain is NAGVMQNPRHLVRRRGQEARLRCSPMKGHSHVYWYRQLPEEGLKFMVYLQKENIIDESGMPKERFSAEFPKEGPSILRIQQVVRGDSAAYFCASSRAGAYSQETQYFGPGTRLLVL.

V is TRBV7-7 and J is TRBJ1-2; perhaps TRBD1 as D (6 bases). The CDR3 has 15 residues. CDR1 and CDR2 from the germline V gene are SSHAT and FNYEAQ (reference sequence). V was cut by 8 bases and J by 6 bases, with 22 bases left in between. The CDR3 sequence is CASAPGGRFVHGYTF. The CDR3, as DNA: TGTGCCAGCGCTCCCGGGGGGCGCTTTGTCCATGGCTACACCTTC.

This clone was counted only a few times. V usage is TRBV15 and J usage is TRBJ1-5; D call uncertain. From germline, CDR1 is LNHNV and CDR2 YYDKDF (reference sequence). Trimming pared 0 bases from V and 5 bases from J, leaving 5 bases between. This CDR3 contains 13 residues. The CDR3 sequence: CATSRERDQPQHF. The CDR3, as DNA: TGTGCCACCAGCAGAGAGCGGGATCAGCCCCAGCATTTT.

This rearrangement joins TRBV5-1 to TRBJ1-1; D is unresolved. Trimming shortened V by 0 bases and J by 1 base, and 10 bases separated the two germline ends. The length of the CDR3 is 15 residues. Germline V gene data show CDR1 as SGHRS and CDR2 as YFSETQ. The CDR3 spells CASSLDSKKNTEAFF. The CDR3 DNA reads as TGCGCCAGCAGCTTGGACAGTAAAAAGAACACTGAAGCTTTCTTT.

The rearrangement joins TRBV18 to TRBJ1-1; 9 bases fit TRBD1. The V segment lost 4 bases and the J segment 1 base; nucleotides outside the gene matches: 4. Germline values: CDR1 KGHSH, CDR2 LQKENI. This CDR3 region has 15 residues. CDR3 protein: CASSLVQGANTEAFF. CDR3 nucleotide sequence: TGTGCCAGCTCACTCGTACAGGGGGCGAACACTGAAGCTTTCTTT.